The sequence of this T cell receptor (beta chain) was determined in a study of blood T cells in healthy people across ages. This clonotype was detected only a few times. Its antigen is unidentified. Combining a sample-barcoded 5' primer with a J-beta primer mix, a second PCR ran for roughly 7 to 12 cycles. TCRdb processed the 5' RACE reads anew with MiXCR; each CDR3 protein has one entry. The sample includes fewer than 2,000,000 distinct CDR3 sequences, about 31% seen only once; the top ten take over 9%. Each donor gave 9 to 10 milliliters of peripheral blood. Trimming at V came to 11 bases and at J to 2 bases, leaving 9 bases not matched to a gene. This CDR3 region has 13 residues. CDR1 ENHRY and CDR2 SYGVKD come from the germline V gene. The study, taken as a whole, reports: Unsorted PBMCs ruled out conclusive naive versus antigen-experienced comparison. Across the age range, TCR beta diversity per million T cells fell in a roughly linear way. Correlation between TCR beta diversity and naive T cell percentage was strong.

The chain carries TRBV10-3 and TRBJ2-7; 7 nucleotides match TRBD1. The TCR was taken from a woman in her 30s in good health. Source material: blood. In DNA form, the CDR3 reads TGTGCCGTCAAACAGGGGACGGCCTACGAGCAGTACTTC. Protein sequence: CAVKQGTAYEQYF.